This T cell receptor beta chain emerged from a study of T-cell memory formation after mild COVID-19. After 5'RACE with constant-segment primers, TCR alpha and TCR beta cDNA libraries carrying sample barcodes and UMIs were obtained. TCRdb used MiXCR to reprocess the 5' RACE reads, holding one entry per CDR3 protein. The repertoire holds approximately 500,000 distinct CDR3 sequences, roughly 25% seen once, with roughly an eighth in the top ten. This clonotype was recorded a few times. This TCR came from an adult woman who had mild COVID-19 (a few samples of this study predate the infection). Cell type and time point are not known. Source material: PBMCs or a T cell subset sorted from them (not recorded which).

This CDR3 reads CASSLQTGSTDTQYF. CDR3 coding DNA: TGTGCCAGCAGCTTACAAACAGGGTCGACAGATACGCAGTATTTT. The V call is TRBV7-9, the J call TRBJ2-3; D might be TRBD1 (6 bases). CDR3 size: 15 residues. The germline V and J ends were trimmed by 2 bases and 3 bases, with 12 bases remaining between them. Per germline, CDR1 SEHNR and CDR2 FQNEAQ (reference sequence). Filled out from reference TRBV7-9 and TRBJ2-3, the complete variable domain reads DTGVSQNPRHKITKRGQNVTFRCDPISEHNRLYWYRQTLGQGPEFLTYFQNEAQLEKSRLLSDRFSAERPKGSFSTLEIQRTEQGDSAMYLCASSLQTGSTDTQYFGPGTRLTVL.